This is a list of T cell receptor beta chains from one sample in a study of T cell repertoires in cytomegalovirus infection. TCRdb analysed the reads with MiXCR anew, one entry per CDR3 protein. The repertoire includes some 500,000 distinct CDR3 sequences, about 40% of them detected once, and 48% sits in the top ten. These receptors have no identified antigens. Source: cultured PBMCs, taken from culture after CMV antigen stimulation. These receptors all come from a human donor in good health (CMV status not recorded). Some clones in this sample may be carry-over from other donors' samples. The CDR3 runs from the conserved cysteine through the conserved F or W. Each record gives: V gene, D gene, CDR3 length, clone size, J gene, CDR3 protein, CDR3 DNA. D genes are given only for firm matches. Part of the rows lack a size; the others show once, few, many or a class for expanded clones.

>TRBV7-2|-|16|-|TRBJ1-6
CASSSTLGSYNSPLHF
TGTGCCAGCAGCTCGACATTAGGCTCCTATAATTCACCCCTCCACTTT
>TRBV7-2|-|12|few|TRBJ2-3
CASTSPADTQYF
TGTGCCAGCACCTCCCCTGCAGATACGCAGTATTTT
>TRBV19|-|16|once|TRBJ2-1
CASSIGRTHGINEQFF
TGTGCCAGTAGTATCGGACGGACCCATGGGATCAATGAGCAGTTCTTC
>TRBV7-2|-|15|many|TRBJ2-3
CASSLDRQASDTQYF
TGTGCCAGCAGCTTAGATAGACAAGCATCGGATACGCAGTATTTT
>TRBV7-8|-|16|-|TRBJ1-4
CASSSSGGSPNEKLFF
TGTGCCAGCAGCTCCTCCGGGGGATCACCTAATGAAAAACTGTTTTTT
>TRBV7-9|-|14|-|TRBJ1-4
CASSYQATNEKLFF
TGTGCCAGCAGCTACCAGGCAACTAATGAAAAACTGTTTTTT
>TRBV7-9|-|16|-|TRBJ2-5
CASSLDSPYVKETQYF
TGTGCCAGCAGCTTAGATAGCCCTTATGTAAAAGAGACCCAGTACTTC
>TRBV7-6|-|15|few|TRBJ1-4
CASSLAGTLGEKLFF
TGTGCCAGCAGCTTAGCCGGGACTCTTGGAGAAAAACTGTTTTTT
>TRBV24-1|-|15|few|TRBJ2-5
CATSAADSHGETQYF
TGTGCCACCAGTGCCGCTGACAGCCACGGAGAGACCCAGTACTTC
>TRBV6-1|-|13|-|TRBJ1-1
CASSVTADTEAFF
TGTGCCAGCAGTGTGACAGCAGACACTGAAGCTTTCTTT
>TRBV3-1|-|17|-|TRBJ1-4
CASSHSGTSPTNEKLFF
TGTGCCAGCAGCCATTCCGGGACATCGCCAACTAATGAAAAACTGTTTTTT
>TRBV20-1|TRBD2|13|-|TRBJ2-5
CKLKRGGEETQYF
TGCAAGCTTAAGCGGGGGGGCGAGGAGACCCAGTACTTC
>TRBV12-3/TRBV12-4|TRBD2|16|-|TRBJ2-5
CASRKTSGRAGETQYF
TGTGCCAGCAGGAAGACTAGCGGGAGGGCAGGGGAGACCCAGTACTTC
>TRBV7-6|TRBD2|13|-|TRBJ2-1
CASSFGTSNEQFF
TGTGCCAGCAGCTTCGGGACTAGCAATGAGCAGTTCTTC
>TRBV6-5|-|15|-|TRBJ1-1
CASSGSDGWHTEAFF
TGTGCCAGCAGTGGCTCGGACGGGTGGCACACTGAAGCTTTCTTT
>TRBV11-3|TRBD1|14|-|TRBJ2-2
CASSYNRGAGELFF
TGTGCCAGCAGCTATAACAGGGGAGCCGGGGAGCTGTTTTTT
>TRBV7-6|-|16|-|TRBJ2-3
CASSYDLGESTDTQYF
TGTGCCAGCAGCTACGATTTAGGGGAAAGCACAGATACGCAGTATTTT
>TRBV28|TRBD1|14|-|TRBJ1-4
CASSGPGGNGKLFF
TGTGCCAGCAGTGGACCAGGGGGTAATGGGAAACTGTTTTTT
>TRBV7-7|TRBD1|16|-|TRBJ2-7
CASSLARDRVGYEQYF
TGTGCCAGCAGCTTAGCCCGAGACAGGGTAGGGTACGAGCAGTACTTC
>TRBV5-1|-|14|-|TRBJ2-1
CASRWGGGYNEQFF
TGCGCCAGCAGGTGGGGTGGAGGGTACAATGAGCAGTTCTTC
>TRBV27|-|16|-|TRBJ1-6
CASSLQGTLYNSPLHF
TGTGCCAGCAGTTTACAGGGAACCTTATATAATTCACCCCTCCACTTT
>TRBV7-2|-|15|many|TRBJ1-5
CASSLVGTHNQPQHF
TGTGCCAGCAGCTTAGTGGGAACCCACAATCAGCCCCAGCATTTT
>TRBV12-3/TRBV12-4|TRBD2|14|-|TRBJ2-7
CASRDSSGGYEQYF
TGTGCCAGCAGGGATTCTAGCGGGGGTTACGAGCAGTACTTC
>TRBV6-2/TRBV6-3|-|15|-|TRBJ2-7
CASSYSMLEDYEQYF
TGTGCCAGCAGTTACTCGATGTTAGAGGACTACGAGCAGTACTTC
>TRBV20-1|-|16|few|TRBJ1-5
CSARETTGYSNQPQHF
TGCAGTGCTAGAGAGACAACAGGGTATAGCAATCAGCCCCAGCATTTT
>TRBV18|-|13|few|TRBJ2-7
CASSPGGYYEQYF
TGTGCCAGCAGCCCCGGGGGATACTACGAGCAGTACTTC
>TRBV28|-|14|few|TRBJ1-6
CASNLMGRNSPLHF
TGTGCCAGCAACCTAATGGGAAGGAATTCACCCCTCCACTTT
>TRBV15|TRBD2|16|-|TRBJ2-3
CATSRDRLASADTQYF
TGTGCCACCAGCAGAGATAGACTAGCCTCAGCAGATACGCAGTATTTT
>TRBV29-1|-|15|-|TRBJ2-7
CSVEVAKGILFEQYF
TGCAGCGTTGAAGTAGCCAAGGGAATCCTTTTCGAGCAGTACTTC
>TRBV27|-|13|few|TRBJ2-3
CASRRQLADTQYF
TGTGCCAGCAGGCGACAACTAGCTGATACGCAGTATTTT
>TRBV27|TRBD2|16|-|TRBJ2-7
CASSPTGLAGLYEQYF
TGTGCCAGCAGTCCGACCGGACTAGCGGGCCTATACGAGCAGTACTTC
>TRBV6-1|TRBD1|12|few|TRBJ1-5
CASSARGQPQHF
TGTGCCAGCAGTGCCAGGGGGCAGCCCCAGCATTTT
>TRBV7-2|TRBD2|16|many|TRBJ2-5
CASSLGLAGVVETQYF
TGTGCCAGCAGCTTAGGACTAGCGGGAGTGGTAGAGACCCAGTACTTC
>TRBV7-2|-|13|-|TRBJ1-1
CASGYRTPSEAFF
TGTGCCAGCGGGTATAGGACCCCATCTGAAGCTTTCTTT
>TRBV15|-|14|-|TRBJ2-7
CATSRAGGVYEQYF
TGTGCCACCAGCAGAGCTGGAGGGGTCTACGAGCAGTACTTC
>TRBV20-1|-|15|-|TRBJ2-7
CSARSSPYLWGEQYF
TGCAGTGCTAGATCCTCCCCGTACCTCTGGGGCGAGCAGTACTTC
>TRBV7-2|-|14|many|TRBJ2-7
CASSLSGQAYEQYF
TGTGCCAGCAGCCTGAGTGGACAAGCCTACGAGCAGTACTTC
>TRBV7-2|-|14|-|TRBJ1-1
CASSPGQIYTEAFF
TGTGCCAGCAGCCCCGGACAGATTTACACTGAAGCTTTCTTT
>TRBV7-2|TRBD1|16|many|TRBJ1-6
CASSPGQGANNSPLHF
TGTGCCAGCAGCCCAGGACAGGGGGCAAATAATTCACCCCTCCACTTT
>TRBV11-2|TRBD2|14|few|TRBJ2-4
CASSSSGGKNIQYF
TGTGCCAGCAGCTCCAGCGGGGGGAAAAACATTCAGTACTTC
>TRBV30|-|15|-|TRBJ2-7
CAWSVIAGIVSEQYF
TGTGCCTGGAGTGTTATTGCAGGCATAGTAAGCGAGCAGTACTTC
>TRBV6-5|TRBD2|17|-|TRBJ2-2
CASSYSGLAGNTGELFF
TGTGCCAGCAGTTACTCGGGACTAGCGGGGAACACCGGGGAGCTGTTTTTT